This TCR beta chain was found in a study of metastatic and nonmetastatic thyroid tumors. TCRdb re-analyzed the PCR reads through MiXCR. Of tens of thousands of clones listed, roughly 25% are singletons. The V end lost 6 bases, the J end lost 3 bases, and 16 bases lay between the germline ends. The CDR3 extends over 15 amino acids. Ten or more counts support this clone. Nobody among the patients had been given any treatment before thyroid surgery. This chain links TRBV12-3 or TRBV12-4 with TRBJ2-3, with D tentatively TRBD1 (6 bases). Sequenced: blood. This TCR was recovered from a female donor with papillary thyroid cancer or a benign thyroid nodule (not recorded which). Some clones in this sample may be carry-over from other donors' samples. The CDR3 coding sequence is TGTGCCAGCAGCCGTAACAGGGCTTGGACAGATACGCAGTATTTT. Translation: CASSRNRAWTDTQYF.